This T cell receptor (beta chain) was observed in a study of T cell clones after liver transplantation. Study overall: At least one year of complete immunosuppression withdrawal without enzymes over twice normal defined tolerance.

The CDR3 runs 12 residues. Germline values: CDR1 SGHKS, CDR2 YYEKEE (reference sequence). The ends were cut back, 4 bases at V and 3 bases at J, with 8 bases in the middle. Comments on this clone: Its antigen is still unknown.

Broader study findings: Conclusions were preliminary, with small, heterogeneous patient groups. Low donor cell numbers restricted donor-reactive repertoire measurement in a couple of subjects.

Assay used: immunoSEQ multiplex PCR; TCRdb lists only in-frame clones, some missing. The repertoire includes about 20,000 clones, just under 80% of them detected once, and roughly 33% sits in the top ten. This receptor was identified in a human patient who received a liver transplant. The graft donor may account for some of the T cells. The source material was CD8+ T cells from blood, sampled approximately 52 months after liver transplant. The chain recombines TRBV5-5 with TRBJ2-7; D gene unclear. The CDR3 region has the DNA TGTGCCAGCAGCCCGGATCACTACGAGCAGTACTTC. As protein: CASSPDHYEQYF. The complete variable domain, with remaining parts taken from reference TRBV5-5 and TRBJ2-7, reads DAGVTQSPTHLIKTRGQQVTLRCSPISGHKSVSWYQQVLGQGPQFIFQYYEKEERGRGNFPDRFSARQFPNYSSELNVNALLLGDSALYLCASSPDHYEQYFGPGTRLTVT.